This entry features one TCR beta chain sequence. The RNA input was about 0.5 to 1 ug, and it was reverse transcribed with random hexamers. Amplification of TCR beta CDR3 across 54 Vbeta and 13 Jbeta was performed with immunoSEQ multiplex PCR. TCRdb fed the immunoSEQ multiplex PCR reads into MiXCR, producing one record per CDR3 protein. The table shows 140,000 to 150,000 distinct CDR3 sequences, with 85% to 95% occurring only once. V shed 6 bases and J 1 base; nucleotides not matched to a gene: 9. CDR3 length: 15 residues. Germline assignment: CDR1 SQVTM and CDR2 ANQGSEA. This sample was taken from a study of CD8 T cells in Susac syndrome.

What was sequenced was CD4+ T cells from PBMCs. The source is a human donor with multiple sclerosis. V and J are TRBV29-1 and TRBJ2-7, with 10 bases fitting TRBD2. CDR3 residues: CSVRYRTSGSYEQYF. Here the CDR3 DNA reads TGCAGCGTGCGATACCGGACTAGCGGATCCTACGAGCAGTACTTC.